This T cell receptor (beta chain) was documented in a study of cytomegalovirus exposure and HLA in healthy donors. For the study at large: Out of a few hundred genotyped donors, roughly 80% belonged to the Caucasian-associated ancestry cluster. Points from the study as a whole: Associated with cytomegalovirus, according to the listing, were 150 to 200 TCR beta chains.

V was pared by 3 bases and J by 5 bases, with 13 bases between. CDR3 length: 14 residues. The germline V gene encodes CDR1 SNHLY and CDR2 FYNNEI. PCR primers comprised 60 Vbeta and 13 Jbeta primers. Method: immunoSEQ multiplex PCR; TCRdb's copy keeps in-frame clones and lacks some. Counted here are about 100,000 clones, 73% occurring once; the ten biggest clones make up under 4.5%. A word on this clone: Its target is unknown.

The V gene is TRBV2, the J gene TRBJ2-5, with a weak D call TRBD2 (7 bases). Sequencing input: PBMCs. This sequence was found in a man aged 35 to 55 in good health and CMV-seronegative. CDR3 in DNA: TGTGCCAGCAGTGAGGAGGGGGGGCGTGAGACCCAGTACTTC. Its protein product is CASSEEGGRETQYF.